This record looks at one TCR beta chain sequence and its context. What it binds is unknown. Sequencing of cultured CD4+ T cell DNA used the Oncomine TCR Beta short-read assay. Researchers extracted genomic DNA from CD4+ T cells that had been cultured. TCRdb processed the PCR reads anew with MiXCR; each CDR3 protein has one entry. Among thousands of distinct CDR3 sequences listed, approximately 41% were seen once. The sample's treatment: roughly 11-day PBMC culture with coronavirus spike peptide pools or control peptides (ViraFEST assay). Samples of CD4+ T cells were obtained from the unexposed donor before the COVID-19 pandemic (2011-2018). Antigen-specific T cell expansion with peptide pools preceded TCR sequencing in the ViraFEST approach. Four cold-coronavirus spikes and SARS-CoV-2 S/N served to probe CD4+ T cells taken from unexposed donors, cells permitting. These data belong to a study of vaccination and CD4 T cells after COVID-19. About the research overall: Median draw time for post-COVID samples was about 100 days post-diagnosis (range 35 to 161).

The V and J ends lost 5 bases and 5 bases, in that order; junction bases with no gene match: 10. The CDR3 contains 16 residues. CDR1 and CDR2 (germline): SGHVS, FQNEAQ. Sample: CD4+ T cells from blood, cultured in vitro. The genes are TRBV7-8 and TRBJ2-3; TRBD1 agrees at 10 bases. The sequence was obtained from a human donor in good health. The CDR3 DNA sequence: TGTGCCAGCAGCCTAAGGGACAGGGGTAACATAGATACGCAGTATTTT. This translates into CASSLRDRGNIDTQYF.